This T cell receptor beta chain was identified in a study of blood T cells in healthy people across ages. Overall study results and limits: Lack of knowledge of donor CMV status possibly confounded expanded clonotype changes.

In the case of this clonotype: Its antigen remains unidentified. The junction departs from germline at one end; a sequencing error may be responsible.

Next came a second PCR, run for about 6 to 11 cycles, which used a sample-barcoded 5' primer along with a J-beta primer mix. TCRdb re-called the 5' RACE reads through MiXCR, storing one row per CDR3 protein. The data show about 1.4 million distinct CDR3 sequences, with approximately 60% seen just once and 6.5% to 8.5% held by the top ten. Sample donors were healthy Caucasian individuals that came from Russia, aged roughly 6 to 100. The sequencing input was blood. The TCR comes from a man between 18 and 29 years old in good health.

The CDR3 region has the DNA TGCAGTGCTACCGGGACCAACTACTATGAGCAGTTCTTC. Translating it yields CSATGTNYYEQFF. V usage is TRBV20-1 and J usage is TRBJ2-1; perhaps D is TRBD1 or TRBD2 (5 bases each). In germline, CDR1 is DFQATT, CDR2 SNEGSKA (reference sequence). The CDR3 length is 13 residues.